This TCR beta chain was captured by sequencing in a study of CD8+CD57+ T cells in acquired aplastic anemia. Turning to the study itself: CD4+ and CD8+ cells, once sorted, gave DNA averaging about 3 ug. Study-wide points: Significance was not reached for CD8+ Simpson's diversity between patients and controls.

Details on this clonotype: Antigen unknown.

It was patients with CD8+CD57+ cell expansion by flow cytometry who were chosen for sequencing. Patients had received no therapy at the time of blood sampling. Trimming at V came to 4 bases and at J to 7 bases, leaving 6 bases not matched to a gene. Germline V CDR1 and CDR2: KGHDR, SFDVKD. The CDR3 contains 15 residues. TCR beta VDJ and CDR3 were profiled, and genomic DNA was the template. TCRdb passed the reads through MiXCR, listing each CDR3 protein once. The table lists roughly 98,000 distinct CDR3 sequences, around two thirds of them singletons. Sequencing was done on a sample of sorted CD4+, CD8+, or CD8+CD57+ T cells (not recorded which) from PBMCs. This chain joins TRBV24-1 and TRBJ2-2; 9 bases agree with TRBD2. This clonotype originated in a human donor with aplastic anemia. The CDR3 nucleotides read TGTGCCACCAGTGACCAATATAGCGGGGGCGGGGAGCTGTTTTTT. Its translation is CATSDQYSGGGELFF.